Below, 23 T cell receptor beta chains from the same sample are listed, as sequenced in a study of blood T cells in healthy people across ages. Using a J-beta primer mix together with a sample-barcoded 5' primer, a second PCR was run for roughly 7 to 11 cycles. TCRdb passed the 5' RACE reads through MiXCR, listing each CDR3 protein once. The data show around 800,000 distinct CDR3 sequences, around half seen once. The material sequenced was blood. These receptors came from a man of 80 years or more in good health.

This clonotype was detected only a few times. This rearrangement joins TRBV2 to TRBJ2-3; TRBD1 matches 7 bases. Germline V CDR1 and CDR2: SNHLY, FYNNEI. This CDR3 contains 16 residues. V trimming: 8 bases; J trimming: 0 bases; junction bases outside the gene matches: 11. CDR3 nucleotides: TGTGCCAGCGGAGACTGGACAGGAGCTAGCACAGATACGCAGTATTTT. It encodes CASGDWTGASTDTQYF.

This chain links TRBV20-1 with TRBJ2-1; TRBD2 matches at 11 bases. With V trimmed by 0 bases and J by 2 bases, 9 bases remained unmatched. The CDR3 consists of 18 residues. Germline CDR1 and CDR2: DFQATT and SNEGSKA (reference sequence). The CDR3: CSARDWTSGPRAYNEQFF. The CDR3, as DNA: TGCAGTGCTAGAGATTGGACTAGCGGGCCGAGGGCCTACAATGAGCAGTTCTTC.

This chain links TRBV4-2 with TRBJ2-1, with 7 bases fitting TRBD2. CDR1 is LGHNA and CDR2 is YNFKEQ in the germline V gene. This CDR3 comprises 18 residues. After removal of 0 bases from V and 3 bases from J, the junction contained 11 bases not matched to a gene. Here the CDR3 DNA reads TGTGCCAGCAGCCAAGAGGAGGGCGGGAGCTGGGTCTACAATGAGCAGTTCTTC. Encoded protein: CASSQEEGGSWVYNEQFF.

The chain is built from TRBV25-1 and TRBJ2-4, with D perhaps matching TRBD1 or TRBD2 (6 bases each). The J call may be incorrect, as the DNA end agrees better with TRBJ2-7. CDR1 and CDR2 from the germline V gene are MGHDK and SYGVNS. This CDR3 has 13 amino acids. The CDR3 protein is CASMDRGLGEQYF. Written as DNA, the CDR3 is TGTGCCAGCATGGACCGGGGGCTCGGCGAGCAGTACTTC.

This sequence joins TRBV7-2 and TRBJ2-7; D possibly corresponds to TRBD2 (6 bases). Per germline, CDR1 SGHTA and CDR2 FQGNSA. Deletions cut 8 bases from V and 4 bases from J, with 18 bases between. This CDR3 comprises 14 residues. This CDR3 is CASGHYGLTYEQYF. In nucleotides, the CDR3 is TGTGCCAGCGGCCATTACGGACTAACATACGAGCAGTACTTC.

The genes are TRBV11-2 and TRBJ2-5; 9 nucleotides match TRBD1. The CDR3 is 18 residues long. The germline CDR1 and CDR2 sequences are SGHAT and FQNNGV. The V gene end was trimmed by 0 bases and the J gene end by 5 bases; junction bases not matched to a gene: 13. The CDR3 is CASSLDPSGTGFRETQYF. In nucleotides, the CDR3 is TGTGCCAGCAGCTTAGATCCATCCGGGACAGGGTTTCGGGAGACCCAGTACTTC.

This rearrangement joins TRBV3-1 to TRBJ2-5; D unresolved. Trimming left V 0 bases short and J 2 bases short, with 16 bases between. CDR3 length equals 17 residues. Germline lookup yields CDR1 LGHDT and CDR2 YNNKEL (reference sequence). The CDR3 DNA reads TGTGCCAGCAGCCAAGACCCCCTGTGGGGAACTCAAGAGACCCAGTACTTC. Translating gives CASSQDPLWGTQETQYF.

This clonotype came up a few times. The chain uses TRBV20-1 and TRBJ2-1; D remains unclear. From germline, CDR1 is DFQATT and CDR2 SNEGSKA (reference sequence). The CDR3 runs to 13 residues. V lost 6 bases to trimming and J lost 5 bases, with 14 bases between them. The CDR3 protein is CSASLANHNEQFF. CDR3 in DNA: TGCAGTGCCTCACTGGCCAACCACAATGAGCAGTTCTTC.

CDR3 amino acids: CASRPGTSGIDEQFF. The CDR3 coding sequence is TGCGCCAGCAGACCCGGGACTAGCGGGATCGATGAGCAGTTCTTC. This sequence joins TRBV10-1 and TRBJ2-1, with 13 bases lining up with TRBD2. This CDR3 comprises 15 residues. The junction had 7 bases not matched to a gene; V was cut back by 6 bases and J by 8 bases. The V gene's germline CDR1 is WNHNN and CDR2 SYGVQD (reference sequence).

The J gene is TRBJ2-7, the V gene TRBV7-6; 9 bases match TRBD2. The CDR3 covers 16 residues. Trimming cost V 5 bases and J 0 bases; bases outside gene matches: 8. Looked up from germline, CDR1 is SGHVS and CDR2 is FNYEAQ. The CDR3 DNA follows: TGTGCCAGCAGCCCACTAGCGGGTACGAGCTCCTACGAGCAGTACTTC. Amino acids: CASSPLAGTSSYEQYF.

The V and J genes are TRBV24-1 and TRBJ2-5; perhaps TRBD1 as D (6 bases). The J call is in doubt because the DNA end fits TRBJ2-7 better. The CDR3 sequence is 14 residues long. Germline V gene lookup returns CDR1 KGHDR and CDR2 SFDVKD. The CDR3 region is CATSEDGTRAEQYF. CDR3 coding DNA: TGTGCCACCAGTGAGGACGGGACAAGGGCCGAGCAGTACTTC.

Details on this clonotype: Sequence at one end of the junction differs from germline and may be a read error. The chain joins TRBV6-4 to TRBJ1-2; maybe TRBD1 (5 bases). Germline CDR1 reads MRHNA; CDR2 reads SNTAGT. The CDR3 covers 14 residues. Here the CDR3 DNA reads TGTGCCAGCAGTGTTGCAGGGAAGGACTATAGCTACACCTTC. Translating it yields CASSVAGKDYSYTF.

This clonotype was seen a handful of times. The CDR3 region is CASSRGASKSGSGNIQYF. CDR3 coding DNA: TGTGCCAGCAGCCGTGGGGCCTCGAAAAGCGGGAGTGGGAACATTCAGTACTTC. The V and J genes are TRBV6-1 and TRBJ2-4; the match to TRBD2 covers 8 bases. From germline, CDR1 is MNHNS and CDR2 SASEGT. The length of the CDR3 is 18 residues. After removal of 6 bases from V and 7 bases from J, the junction contained 20 bases not matched to a gene.

The chain employs TRBV20-1 and TRBJ2-7, with D tentatively TRBD1 or TRBD2 (5 bases each). The V gene lost 5 bases and the J gene lost 0 bases, with 17 bases spanning the gap. Per the germline V gene, CDR1 is DFQATT and CDR2 is SNEGSKA (reference sequence). The CDR3 spans 15 residues. DNA of the CDR3: TGCAGTGCTCCCGGGGCACTAGTCAACTCCTACGAGCAGTACTTC. It is translated as CSAPGALVNSYEQYF.

This clonotype was observed a handful of times. The chain carries TRBV9 and TRBJ2-3, with 7 bases that match TRBD2. CDR1 SGDLS and CDR2 YYNGEE come from the germline V gene. The V and J ends lost 3 bases and 1 base, in that order; junction bases with no gene match: 5. The CDR3 loop spans 15 amino acids. The CDR3 DNA sequence: TGTGCCAGCAGCGGCAAGCGGGGCGGCACAGATACGCAGTATTTT. This sequence encodes CASSGKRGGTDTQYF.

This clonotype was detected only a few times. The rearrangement links TRBV10-2 to TRBJ1-1, with 8 nucleotides matching TRBD1. V lost 3 bases and J lost 1; bases outside the gene matches: 1. The CDR3 loop spans 14 amino acids. CDR1 and CDR2 from the germline V gene are WSHSY and SAAADI. CDR3 region: CASSDTGGNTEAFF. The CDR3 DNA is TGCGCCAGCAGTGACACAGGGGGGAACACTGAAGCTTTCTTT.

V and J are TRBV11-1 and TRBJ1-2; no reliable D call. V was pared by 5 bases and J by 6 bases, with 13 bases between. CDR1 and CDR2 (germline): SGHAT, FQDESV (reference sequence). The CDR3 totals 13 residues. CDR3 loop: CASSPNVYDGYTF. Written as DNA, the CDR3 is TGTGCCAGCAGCCCCAACGTCTATGATGGCTACACCTTC.

This rearrangement joins TRBV20-1 to TRBJ1-2; D gene ambiguous. CDR1 is DFQATT and CDR2 is SNEGSKA in the germline V gene (reference sequence). CDR3 length equals 14 residues. V was pared by 3 bases and J by 0 bases, with 11 bases between. For the CDR3, the DNA is TGCAGTGCTAGCGCTTTGCGACCTAACTATGGCTACACCTTC. This sequence encodes CSASALRPNYGYTF.

The genes are TRBV28 and TRBJ2-4; no firm D call. There are 14 residues in the CDR3. The germline V and J ends were trimmed by 6 bases and 5 bases, with 14 bases remaining between them. CDR1 is MDHEN, CDR2 SYDVKM, per germline. CDR3 region: CASRHRLRQNIQYF. DNA for the CDR3: TGTGCCAGCAGACACCGACTCCGACAAAACATTCAGTACTTC.

The gene calls are TRBV6-5 and TRBJ1-2; 8 nucleotides agree with TRBD1. V shed 6 bases, J shed 2 bases, and the junction held 5 bases outside the gene matches. The CDR3 has 14 residues. Germline values: CDR1 MNHEY, CDR2 SVGAGI. CDR3 amino acids: CASRHDRGNYGYTF. CDR3 DNA sequence: TGTGCCAGCAGACACGACAGGGGCAACTATGGCTACACCTTC.

The table lists this clonotype with a few counts. This chain links TRBV7-9 with TRBJ2-3; D uncertain. This CDR3 is 11 amino acids long. Trimming took 4 bases from V and 14 from J, leaving 13 bases between them. CDR1 is SEHNR and CDR2 is FQNEAQ in the germline V gene (reference sequence). CDR3 amino acids: CASSSGGYAYF. In DNA form, the CDR3 reads TGTGCCAGCAGCTCCGGCGGATACGCGTATTTT. Supplemented by reference TRBV7-9 and TRBJ2-3, the full variable domain reads DTGVSQNPRHKITKRGQNVTFRCDPISEHNRLYWYRQTLGQGPEFLTYFQNEAQLEKSRLLSDRFSAERPKGSFSTLEIQRTEQGDSAMYLCASSSGGYAYFGPGTRLTVL.

This chain joins TRBV9 and TRBJ2-3; 7 bases fit TRBD1. The CDR3 runs to 15 residues. Unmatched junction bases numbered 8, after V lost 2 bases and J lost 5 bases. Germline CDR1 SGDLS, CDR2 YYNGEE. CDR3 bases: TGTGCCAGCAGCGTGGGGGTAGGGGACAGAGATACGCAGTATTTT. Translated: CASSVGVGDRDTQYF.

This chain joins TRBV25-1 and TRBJ2-5; D uncertain. The germline gives CDR1 MGHDK, CDR2 SYGVNS. Trimming pared 6 bases from V and 7 bases from J, leaving 18 bases between. CDR3 length equals 14 residues. The CDR3, as DNA: TGTGCCAGCAGCCTAACGTCACAAGAGAGGACCCAGTACTTC. Amino acids: CASSLTSQERTQYF. Together with reference TRBV25-1 and TRBJ2-5, the CDR3 gives the full variable domain: EADIYQTPRYLVIGTGKKITLECSQTMGHDKMYWYQQDPGMELHLIHYSYGVNSTEKGDLSSESTVSRIRTEHFPLTLESARPSHTSQYLCASSLTSQERTQYFGPGTRLLVL.